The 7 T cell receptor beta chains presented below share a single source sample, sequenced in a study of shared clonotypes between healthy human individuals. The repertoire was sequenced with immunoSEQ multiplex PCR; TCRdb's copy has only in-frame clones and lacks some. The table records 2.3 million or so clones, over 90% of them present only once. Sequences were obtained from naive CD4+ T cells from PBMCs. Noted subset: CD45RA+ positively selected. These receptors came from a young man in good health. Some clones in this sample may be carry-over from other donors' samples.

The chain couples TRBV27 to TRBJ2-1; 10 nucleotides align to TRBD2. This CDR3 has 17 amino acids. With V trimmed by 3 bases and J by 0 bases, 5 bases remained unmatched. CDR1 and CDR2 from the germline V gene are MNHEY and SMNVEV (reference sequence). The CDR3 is CASSFRLAGNSYNEQFF. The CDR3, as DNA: TGTGCCAGCAGTTTCAGACTAGCGGGCAACTCCTACAATGAGCAGTTCTTC.

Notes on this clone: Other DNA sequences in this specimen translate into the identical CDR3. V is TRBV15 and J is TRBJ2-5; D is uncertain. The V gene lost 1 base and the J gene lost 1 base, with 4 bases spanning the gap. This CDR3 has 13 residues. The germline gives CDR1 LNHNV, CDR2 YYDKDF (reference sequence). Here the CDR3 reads CATSRAFQETQYF. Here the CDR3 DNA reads TGTGCCACCAGCAGAGCTTTCCAAGAGACCCAGTACTTC. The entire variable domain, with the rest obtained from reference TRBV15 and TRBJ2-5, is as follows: DAMVIQNPRYQVTQFGKPVTLSCSQTLNHNVMYWYQQKSSQAPKLLFHYYDKDFNNEADTPDNFQSRRPNTSFCFLDIRSPGLGDTAMYLCATSRAFQETQYFGPGTRLLVL.

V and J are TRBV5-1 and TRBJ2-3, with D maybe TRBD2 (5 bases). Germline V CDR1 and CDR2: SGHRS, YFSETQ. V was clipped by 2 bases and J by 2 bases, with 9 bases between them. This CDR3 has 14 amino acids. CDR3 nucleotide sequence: TGCGCCAGCAGCTTAGCGGAGACCACAGATACGCAGTATTTT. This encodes CASSLAETTDTQYF. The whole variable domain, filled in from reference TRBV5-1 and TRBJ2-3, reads KAGVTQTPRYLIKTRGQQVTLSCSPISGHRSVSWYQQTPGQGLQFLFEYFSETQRNKGNFPGRFSGRQFSNSRSEMNVSTLELGDSALYLCASSLAETTDTQYFGPGTRLTVL.

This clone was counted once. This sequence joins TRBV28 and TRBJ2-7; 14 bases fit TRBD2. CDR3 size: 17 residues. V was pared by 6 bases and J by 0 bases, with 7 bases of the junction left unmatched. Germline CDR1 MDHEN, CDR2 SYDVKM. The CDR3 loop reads CASSGLAGGRRSYEQYF. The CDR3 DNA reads TGTGCCAGCAGCGGACTAGCGGGAGGCCGGCGCTCCTACGAGCAGTACTTC.

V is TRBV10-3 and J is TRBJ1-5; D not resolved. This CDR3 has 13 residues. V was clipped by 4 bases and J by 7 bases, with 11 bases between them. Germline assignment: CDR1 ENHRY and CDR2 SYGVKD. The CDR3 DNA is TGTGCCATCAGTGCAGGTGGAAAACAGCCCCAGCATTTT. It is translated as CAISAGGKQPQHF.

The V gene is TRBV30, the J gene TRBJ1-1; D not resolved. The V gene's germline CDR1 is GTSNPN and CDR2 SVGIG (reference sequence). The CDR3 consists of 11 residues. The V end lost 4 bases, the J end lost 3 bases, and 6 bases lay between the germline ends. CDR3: CAWTVYTEAFF. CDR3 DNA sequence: TGTGCCTGGACTGTTTACACTGAAGCTTTCTTT. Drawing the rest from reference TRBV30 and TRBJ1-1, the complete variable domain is SQTIHQWPATLVQPVGSPLSLECTVEGTSNPNLYWYRQAAGRGLQLLFYSVGIGQISSEVPQNLSASRPQDRQFILSSKKLLLSDSGFYLCAWTVYTEAFFGQGTRLTVV.

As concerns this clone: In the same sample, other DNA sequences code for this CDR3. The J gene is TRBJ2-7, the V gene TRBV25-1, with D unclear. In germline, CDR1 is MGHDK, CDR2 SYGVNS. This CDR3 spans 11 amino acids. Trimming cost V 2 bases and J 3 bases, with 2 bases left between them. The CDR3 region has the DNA TGTGCCAGCAGTGAAAACTACGAGCAGTACTTC. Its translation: CASSENYEQYF.